Sequencing of this TCR beta chain was carried out in a study of blood T cell repertoires in COVID-19. Study in general: Acute-phase and convalescent COVID-19 samples originated in the United States, Italy and Spain. PBMCs, B-cell-depleted T cells, or T cells were the source of the cDNA or gDNA that made up the material.

Authors' analysis steps: For nucleated cells, counts were estimated from reference gene primer amplification. The assay was immunoSEQ multiplex PCR, and TCRdb's table has in-frame clones only and misses some. For V, J and clone size, that table is used; D and trimming come from the DNA. The top ten hold around 7.8% of the sample, which has approximately 500,000 clones, 85% to 90% seen once. Unmatched junction bases numbered 1, after V lost 2 bases and J lost 0 bases. In germline, CDR1 is LGHDT, CDR2 YNNKEL (reference sequence). The CDR3 extends over 15 amino acids. Followed over time, Seattle patients had been enrolled while infection was active.

The sequencing sample was made of peripheral blood. This sequence was found in a woman aged 45-60 years with COVID-19, enrolled during active disease. The V and J genes are TRBV3-1 (or the pseudogene TRBV3-2) and TRBJ2-3; TRBD1 agrees at 8 bases. The CDR3, as DNA: TGTGCCAGCAGCCAACGGACAGGGAGCACAGATACGCAGTATTTT. It specifies CASSQRTGSTDTQYF.